A single sample gave rise to the 2 T cell receptor beta chains below, sequenced in a study of radiotherapy plus CTLA-4 blockade in lung cancer. Produced via immunoSEQ multiplex PCR; TCRdb's table is partial and in-frame only. The repertoire holds fewer than 75,000 clones, with about nine tenths as singletons. The sample was peripheral blood, taken from a patient treated with radiotherapy plus ipilimumab. These receptors were taken from a human donor with non-small cell lung cancer that progressed on radiotherapy plus ipilimumab.

The rearrangement links TRBV5-1 to TRBJ1-4; tentatively, D is TRBD1 (5 bases). Germline loops: CDR1 SGHRS, CDR2 YFSETQ. V was shortened by 0 bases and J by 7 bases, with 13 bases between the two germline ends. This CDR3 is 15 amino acids long. The CDR3 protein is CASSLAGGFGEKLFF. CDR3 sequence (DNA): TGCGCCAGCAGCTTGGCCGGGGGGTTTGGTGAAAAACTGTTTTTT.

The rearrangement joins TRBV6-5 to TRBJ2-7; 8 nucleotides match TRBD1. The CDR3 has 15 residues. Germline values: CDR1 MNHEY, CDR2 SVGAGI. The J segment lost 2 bases and the V segment lost 5 bases, leaving 8 bases of the junction unmatched. CDR3 protein: CASSTSRDRPYEQYF. As DNA, the CDR3 is TGTGCCAGCAGTACTAGCCGGGACAGGCCCTACGAGCAGTACTTC.